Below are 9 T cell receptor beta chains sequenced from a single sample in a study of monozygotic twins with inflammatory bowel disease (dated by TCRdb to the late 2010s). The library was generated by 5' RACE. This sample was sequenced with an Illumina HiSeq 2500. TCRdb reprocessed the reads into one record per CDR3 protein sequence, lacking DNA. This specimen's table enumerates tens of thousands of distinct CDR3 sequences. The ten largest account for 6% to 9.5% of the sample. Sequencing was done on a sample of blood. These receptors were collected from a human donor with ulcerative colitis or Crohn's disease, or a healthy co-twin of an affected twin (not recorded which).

CDR3 loop: CSARTRDNGYEQYF. The rearrangement uses TRBV20-1 and TRBJ2-7; TCRdb's D call of TRBD1 is untestable without DNA. CDR3 size: 14 residues. Germline V gene data show CDR1 as DFQATT and CDR2 as SNEGSKA (reference sequence).

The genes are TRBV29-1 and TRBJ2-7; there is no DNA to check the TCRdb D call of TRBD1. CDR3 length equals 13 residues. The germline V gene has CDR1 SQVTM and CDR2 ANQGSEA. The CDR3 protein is CSVEREQLGEQYF.

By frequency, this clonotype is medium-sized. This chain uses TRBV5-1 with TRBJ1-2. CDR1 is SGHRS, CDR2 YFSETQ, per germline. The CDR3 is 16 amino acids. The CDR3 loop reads CASSLEAGGEIYGYTF.

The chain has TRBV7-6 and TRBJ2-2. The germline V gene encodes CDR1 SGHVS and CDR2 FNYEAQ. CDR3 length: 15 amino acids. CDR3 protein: CASSFRTDNTGELFF.

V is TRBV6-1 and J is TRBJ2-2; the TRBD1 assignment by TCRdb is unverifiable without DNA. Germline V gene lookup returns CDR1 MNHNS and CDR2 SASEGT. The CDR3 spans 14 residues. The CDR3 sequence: CASSSRQGTGELFF.

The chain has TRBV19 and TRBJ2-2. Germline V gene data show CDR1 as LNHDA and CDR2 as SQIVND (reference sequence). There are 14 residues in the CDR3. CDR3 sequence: CASTTRWSTGELFF.

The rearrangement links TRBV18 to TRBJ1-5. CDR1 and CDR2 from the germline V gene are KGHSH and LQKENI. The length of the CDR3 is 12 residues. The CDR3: CASSPTNQPQHF.

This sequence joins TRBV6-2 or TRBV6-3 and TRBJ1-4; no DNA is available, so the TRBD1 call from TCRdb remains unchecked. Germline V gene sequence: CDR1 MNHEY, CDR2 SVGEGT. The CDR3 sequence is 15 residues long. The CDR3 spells CASSYGGTVNEKLFF.

The CDR3 is CASSLAGPNTGELFF. The V gene is TRBV7-9, the J gene TRBJ2-2; TCRdb's D gene call, TRBD2, goes unchecked for lack of DNA. Per the germline V gene, CDR1 is SEHNR and CDR2 is FQNEAQ (reference sequence). This CDR3 has 15 amino acids.